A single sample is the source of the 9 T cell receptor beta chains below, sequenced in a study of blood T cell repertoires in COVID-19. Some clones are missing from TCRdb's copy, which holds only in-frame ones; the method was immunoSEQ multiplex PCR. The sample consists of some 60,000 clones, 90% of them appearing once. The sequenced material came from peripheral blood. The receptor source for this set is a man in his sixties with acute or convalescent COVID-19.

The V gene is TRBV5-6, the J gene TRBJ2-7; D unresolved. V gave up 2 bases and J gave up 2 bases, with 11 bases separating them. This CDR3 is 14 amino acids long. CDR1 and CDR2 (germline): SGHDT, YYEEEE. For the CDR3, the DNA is TGTGCCAGCAGCTTTTACGGAGAGACCTACGAGCAGTACTTC. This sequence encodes CASSFYGETYEQYF.

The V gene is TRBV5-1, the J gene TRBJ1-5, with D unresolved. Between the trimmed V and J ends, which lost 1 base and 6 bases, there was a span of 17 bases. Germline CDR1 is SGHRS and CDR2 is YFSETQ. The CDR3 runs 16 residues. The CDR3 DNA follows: TGCGCCAGCAGCTTGCTACCTCGGGAGAGCGGTCAGCCCCAGCATTTT. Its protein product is CASSLLPRESGQPQHF.

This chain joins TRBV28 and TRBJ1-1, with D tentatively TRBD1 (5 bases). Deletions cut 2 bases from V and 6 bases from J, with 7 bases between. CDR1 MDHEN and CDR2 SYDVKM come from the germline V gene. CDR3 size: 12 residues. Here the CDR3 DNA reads TGTGCCAGCAGTTTACAGGGTTCTGAAGCTTTCTTT. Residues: CASSLQGSEAFF.

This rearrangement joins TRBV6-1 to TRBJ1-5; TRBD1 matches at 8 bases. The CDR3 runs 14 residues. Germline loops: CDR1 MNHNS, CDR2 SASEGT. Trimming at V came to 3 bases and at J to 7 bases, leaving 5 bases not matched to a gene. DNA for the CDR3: TGTGCCAGCAGTGATAGACAGGGGACCCAGCCCCAGCATTTT. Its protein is CASSDRQGTQPQHF.

The CDR3 DNA reads as TGTGCCAGCCTGGAAGGGAGAGGGCAGCCCCAGCATTTT. Its protein product is CASLEGRGQPQHF. The rearrangement joins TRBV6-5 to TRBJ1-5, with unresolved D. The CDR3 sequence is 13 residues long. The V gene lost 8 bases and the J gene lost 7 bases, with 15 bases spanning the gap. Germline CDR1 and CDR2: MNHEY and SVGAGI.

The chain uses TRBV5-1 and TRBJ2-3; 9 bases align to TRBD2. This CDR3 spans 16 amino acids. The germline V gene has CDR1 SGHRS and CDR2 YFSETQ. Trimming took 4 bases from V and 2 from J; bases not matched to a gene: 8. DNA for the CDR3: TGCGCCAGCAGCCTACTACCGGGACTAGCCACAGATACGCAGTATTTT. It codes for CASSLLPGLATDTQYF.

The CDR3 spells CAWSETRGTEAFF. The CDR3 region has the DNA TGTGCCTGGAGCGAGACGCGGGGGACTGAAGCTTTCTTT. V usage is TRBV30 and J usage is TRBJ1-1, with D maybe TRBD1 (5 bases). Germline lookup yields CDR1 GTSNPN and CDR2 SVGIG (reference sequence). The CDR3 runs to 13 residues. V was clipped by 3 bases and J by 5 bases, with 13 bases between them.

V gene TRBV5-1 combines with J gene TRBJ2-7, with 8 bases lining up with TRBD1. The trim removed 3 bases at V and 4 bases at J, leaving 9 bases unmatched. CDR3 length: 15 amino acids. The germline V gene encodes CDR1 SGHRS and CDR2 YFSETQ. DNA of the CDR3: TGCGCCAGCAGCTCCCGGACAGGGATAACTTACGAGCAGTACTTC. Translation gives CASSSRTGITYEQYF.

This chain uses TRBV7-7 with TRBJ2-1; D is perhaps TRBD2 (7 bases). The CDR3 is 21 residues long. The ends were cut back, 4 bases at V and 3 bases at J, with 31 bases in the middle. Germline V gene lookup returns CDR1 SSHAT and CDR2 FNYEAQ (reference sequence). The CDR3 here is CASSSLQKPGGGARFYNEQFF. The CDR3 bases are TGTGCCAGCAGCTCCTTACAAAAGCCGGGCGGGGGCGCCCGTTTCTACAATGAGCAGTTCTTC.